The rows below give T cell receptor beta chains drawn from one sample of a study of TIL therapy for anti-PD-1-resistant metastatic lung cancer. Some clones are missing from TCRdb's copy, which holds only in-frame ones; the method was immunoSEQ multiplex PCR. The sample holds 50,000 to 65,000 clones, approximately 75% seen once. The sequencing here drew on blood, taken at baseline. The receptors were sampled from a person aged 30 to 80 with non-small cell lung cancer. CDR3s include the opening cysteine and the closing phenylalanine or tryptophan. D genes are given only for firm matches. Not every row has a clone size; where given, it reads once, few, many or a size class.

D,J,V,size,CDR3,DNA
-,TRBJ1-1,TRBV7-2,-,CASSFITPEAFF,TGTGCCAGCAGCTTCATTACCCCTGAAGCTTTCTTT
-,TRBJ2-3,TRBV28,-,CASSQGGAGRTQYF,TGTGCCAGCAGCCAAGGGGGGGCGGGGAGGACGCAGTATTTT
TRBD1,TRBJ1-1,TRBV5-8,-,CASSSYRGTEAFF,TGTGCCAGCAGCTCATACAGGGGCACTGAAGCTTTCTTT
-,TRBJ1-6,TRBV18,once,CASSPTTQGGSPLHF,TGTGCCAGCTCACCCACTACGCAGGGAGGCTCACCCCTCCACTTT
TRBD2,TRBJ2-1,TRBV6-5,-,CASSYSGLVNEQFF,TGTGCCAGCAGTTACTCGGGACTAGTCAATGAGCAGTTCTTC
-,TRBJ1-2,TRBV30,-,CAWSVGPNNYGYTF,TGTGCCTGGAGTGTCGGACCGAATAACTATGGCTACACCTTC
-,TRBJ2-3,TRBV11-1,-,CASSLHPRVGDTQYF,TGTGCCAGCAGCTTACACCCGAGAGTGGGAGATACGCAGTATTTT
TRBD1,TRBJ2-3,TRBV6-6,-,CASSSGQGFTDTQYF,TGTGCCAGCAGTAGCGGACAGGGATTCACAGATACGCAGTATTTT
TRBD1,TRBJ2-7,TRBV12-3/TRBV12-4,-,CASSMTGSHEQYF,TGTGCCAGCAGTATGACAGGGTCCCACGAGCAGTACTTC
-,TRBJ2-7,TRBV10-3,-,CAISESQGLYEQYF,TGTGCCATCAGTGAGTCGCAGGGCCTCTACGAGCAGTACTTC
-,TRBJ1-3,TRBV28,-,CASSSLSTEPSGNTIYF,TGTGCCAGCAGTTCCCTGTCGACAGAACCGTCTGGAAACACCATATATTTT
-,TRBJ1-1,TRBV5-6,-,CASSRRGGTEAFF,TGTGCCAGCAGCCGCAGGGGCGGGACTGAAGCTTTCTTT
-,TRBJ1-1,TRBV29-1,-,CSVLRAENTEAFF,TGCAGCGTCCTCCGGGCAGAGAACACTGAAGCTTTCTTT
-,TRBJ2-3,TRBV19,-,CASSPPGLSTDTQYF,TGTGCCAGTAGTCCTCCCGGCCTTAGCACAGATACGCAGTATTTT
TRBD1,TRBJ1-6,TRBV28,-,CASRGQGSWISPLHF,TGTGCCAGCAGGGGACAGGGAAGTTGGATTTCACCCCTCCACTTT
-,TRBJ1-2,TRBV30,-,CAWSATGAGGYTF,TGTGCCTGGAGTGCGACAGGAGCCGGGGGCTACACCTTC
-,TRBJ2-1,TRBV28,-,CASSPETRGSNEQFF,TGTGCCAGCAGTCCTGAGACTAGGGGGTCTAATGAGCAGTTCTTC
-,TRBJ1-6,TRBV30,-,CAWRLTRINSPLHF,TGTGCCTGGAGACTCACCCGTATTAATTCACCCCTCCACTTT
-,TRBJ1-1,TRBV25-1,-,CASRENTEAFF,TGTGCCAGCAGGGAGAATACTGAAGCTTTCTTT
-,TRBJ1-5,TRBV12-1,-,CASSFFQGAYQPQHF,TGTGCCAGCAGCTTTTTTCAGGGGGCTTATCAGCCCCAGCATTTT
-,TRBJ1-1,TRBV13,-,CASSLGGTMNTEAFF,TGTGCCAGCAGCTTAGGCGGGACCATGAACACTGAAGCTTTCTTT
-,TRBJ1-6,TRBV10-3,-,CAITRGTPTNSPLHF,TGTGCCATCACCCGAGGGACACCAACGAATTCACCCCTCCACTTT
-,TRBJ2-4,TRBV28,-,CASSLGRNIQYF,TGTGCCAGCAGTTTAGGCAGAAACATTCAGTACTTC
TRBD1,TRBJ1-5,TRBV11-2,-,CASSWTGGDNQPQHF,TGTGCCAGCAGCTGGACAGGGGGCGACAATCAGCCCCAGCATTTT
-,TRBJ2-5,TRBV18,-,CASSHKAGPETQYF,TGTGCCAGCTCCCATAAGGCTGGGCCAGAGACCCAGTACTTC
TRBD1,TRBJ1-2,TRBV6-2/TRBV6-3,-,CASSFLDREGGYTF,TGTGCCAGCAGCTTCCTCGACAGGGAAGGAGGCTACACCTTC
TRBD1,TRBJ2-3,TRBV18,-,CASSPDRGVTDTQYF,TGTGCCAGCTCACCGGACAGGGGGGTCACAGATACGCAGTATTTT
-,TRBJ2-1,TRBV7-9,-,CASSLLLEGEQFF,TGTGCCAGCAGCTTGTTGCTAGAGGGTGAGCAGTTCTTC
TRBD1,TRBJ2-7,TRBV28,-,CASSSPGTGGYEQYF,TGTGCCAGCAGTTCCCCCGGGACAGGAGGCTACGAGCAGTACTTC
-,TRBJ2-2,TRBV2,-,CASSEAGRLNTGELFF,TGTGCCAGCAGTGAAGCCGGACGCCTGAACACCGGGGAGCTGTTTTTT
TRBD1,TRBJ2-4,TRBV7-8,-,CASSLAGQTYKNIQYF,TGTGCCAGCAGCTTAGCGGGACAGACATACAAAAACATTCAGTACTTC
-,TRBJ2-6,TRBV28,-,CASTRGRRSPGANVLTF,TGTGCCAGCACTAGGGGGAGGCGCTCCCCTGGGGCCAACGTCCTGACTTTC
TRBD1,TRBJ2-7,TRBV4-3,-,CASSQVRDSLYEQYF,TGCGCCAGCAGCCAAGTCCGGGACAGTCTTTACGAGCAGTACTTC
TRBD1,TRBJ1-3,TRBV7-9,-,CASRSGTGAEGSGNTIYF,TGTGCCAGCAGATCCGGGACAGGGGCGGAGGGCTCTGGAAACACCATATATTTT
-,TRBJ2-1,TRBV4-3,-,CASSQLHSGSSYNEQFF,TGCGCCAGCAGCCAACTTCATAGCGGAAGCTCCTACAATGAGCAGTTCTTC